The T cell receptor beta chain described here comes from a study of OX40 agonist ivuxolimab in advanced cancers. Study information: Ivuxolimab, an antibody acting as an agonist of OX40 (CD134), was used to treat patients.

The germline gives CDR1 LNHNV, CDR2 YYDKDF (reference sequence). This CDR3 has 15 amino acids. Trimming shortened V by 2 bases and J by 0 bases, and 9 bases separated the two germline ends. Method: immunoSEQ multiplex PCR; TCRdb's copy keeps in-frame clones and lacks some. The sample has nearly 70,000 clones, 65% to 90% seen once. This clone appeared a single time. The antigen is not known. Whole-study results and caveats: CD8+ T cells averaged more expanded clones than CD4+. Compared with others, partial responders at 0.1-3.0 mg/kg displayed clonal expansion among the lowest. Researchers did not determine the expanded peripheral T cells' antigen specificity.

The sequence came from an adult with an advanced solid tumor such as melanoma, head and neck, liver or kidney cancer. The chain uses TRBV15 and TRBJ2-3; a possible D gene is TRBD1 (5 bases). The starting material was CD4+ or CD8+ T cells sorted from blood, obtained in a trial of the OX40 agonist ivuxolimab. The chain's CDR3 is CATSRPRQSTDTQYF. The CDR3 region has the DNA TGTGCCACCAGCAGACCCCGACAGAGCACAGATACGCAGTATTTT.